The clone carrying this T cell receptor (beta chain) was seen more than once but under ten times. Its antigen is not identified. Some clones are missing from TCRdb's copy, which holds only in-frame ones; the method was immunoSEQ multiplex PCR. Of 150,000 or so clones detected, around 81% appear once; the ten largest clones hold 7.5% to 8%. These data originate in a study of cytotoxic CD8 clonotypes in ibrutinib-treated CLL. Study-level information: On average, each sample had a few hundred thousand productive templates and under 95,000 productive rearrangements.

Whole-study findings and limits: Patients showed higher baseline clonality than age-matched healthy donors, and it tracked circulating CD8+ T-cell counts.

Genomic DNA in a quantity of 2 to 2.5 micrograms was derived from cryopreserved PBMCs for TCR beta libraries. This TCR came from a human donor with chronic lymphocytic leukemia. The input for sequencing was PBMCs, taken after 36 months of ibrutinib treatment.

CDR3: CASSLGTRGEQFF. Here the CDR3 DNA reads TGCGCCAGCAGCTTGGGGACTCGCGGCGAGCAGTTCTTC. The chain is built from TRBV5-1 and TRBJ2-1; weak D call: TRBD2 (5 bases). Germline CDR1 SGHRS, CDR2 YFSETQ. The CDR3 is 13 residues long. Trimming stripped 0 bases from V and 10 bases from J, with 11 bases between.